The rows below give T cell receptor beta chains drawn from one sample of a study of blood T cell repertoires in COVID-19. Clones were sequenced by immunoSEQ multiplex PCR, and TCRdb holds only the in-frame ones, with some missing. The data contain about 60,000 clones, 82% of them singletons. The sample was peripheral blood. The receptors were gathered from a woman older than 75 with acute or convalescent COVID-19. CDR3s include the opening cysteine and the closing phenylalanine or tryptophan.

CSVGGARRTSGIYEQYF,TRBJ2-7,TRBV29-1
CASSPDRIRSYEQYF,TRBJ2-7,TRBV5-8
CASSEGRVWAEAFF,TRBJ1-1,TRBV2
CASSPQGAPGETQYF,TRBJ2-5,TRBV11-2
CASSGLAGGRWEQFF,TRBJ2-1,TRBV7-9
CASSEALRTSGYEQYF,TRBJ2-7,TRBV2
CASSETGGLADNTGELFF,TRBJ2-2,TRBV9
CSVQGEQYEQYF,TRBJ2-7,TRBV29-1
CASSLAVLNQFWTESGETQYF,TRBJ2-5,TRBV5-1
CASSLETGRGQPQHF,TRBJ1-5,TRBV5-5
CASSLLQGSSGNTIYF,TRBJ1-3,TRBV19
CATGEQGSSYEQYF,TRBJ2-7,TRBV6-5
CSAGQTAGEQYF,TRBJ2-7,TRBV29-1
CASSQVRQAKEAFF,TRBJ1-1,TRBV14
CASSRSPRPPGNTEAFF,TRBJ1-1,TRBV6-6
CATRTGPNQPQHF,TRBJ1-5,TRBV5-4
CASSYKGLQGTDTQYF,TRBJ2-3,TRBV6-6
CASSFFRDTEAFF,TRBJ1-1,TRBV28
CAWSSQGDQPQHF,TRBJ1-5,TRBV30
CASSQDLLSNEQFF,TRBJ2-1,TRBV3-1/TRBV3-2
CASSYFRNTEAFF,TRBJ1-1,TRBV6-5
CASSLVQGARETQYF,TRBJ2-5,TRBV27
CASSPGQPNTGELFF,TRBJ2-2,TRBV18
CASSQDRVVKETQYF,TRBJ2-5,TRBV5-4
CASGEAYGANVLTF,TRBJ2-6,TRBV27
CASSPASAISYNSPLHF,TRBJ1-6,TRBV6-2/TRBV6-3
CASSTQGASTDTQYF,TRBJ2-3,TRBV6-6
CAIRPVRSGEQYF,TRBJ2-7,TRBV10-3
CASSYSTGVLYEQYF,TRBJ2-7,TRBV6-5